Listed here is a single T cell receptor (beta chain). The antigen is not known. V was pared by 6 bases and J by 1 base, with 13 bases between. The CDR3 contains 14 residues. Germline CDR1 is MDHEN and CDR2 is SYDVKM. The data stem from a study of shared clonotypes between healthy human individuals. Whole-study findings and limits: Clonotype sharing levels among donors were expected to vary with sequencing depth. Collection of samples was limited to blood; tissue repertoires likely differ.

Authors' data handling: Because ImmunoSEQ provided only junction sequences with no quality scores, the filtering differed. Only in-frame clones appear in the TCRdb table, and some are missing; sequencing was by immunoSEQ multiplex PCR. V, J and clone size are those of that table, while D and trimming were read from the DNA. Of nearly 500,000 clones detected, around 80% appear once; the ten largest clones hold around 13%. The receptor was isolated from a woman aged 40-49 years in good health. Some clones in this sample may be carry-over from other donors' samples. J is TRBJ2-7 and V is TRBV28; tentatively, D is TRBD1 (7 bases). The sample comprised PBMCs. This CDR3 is CASRAGQTSYEQYF. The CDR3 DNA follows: TGTGCCAGCAGGGCGGGACAGACTTCCTACGAGCAGTACTTC.